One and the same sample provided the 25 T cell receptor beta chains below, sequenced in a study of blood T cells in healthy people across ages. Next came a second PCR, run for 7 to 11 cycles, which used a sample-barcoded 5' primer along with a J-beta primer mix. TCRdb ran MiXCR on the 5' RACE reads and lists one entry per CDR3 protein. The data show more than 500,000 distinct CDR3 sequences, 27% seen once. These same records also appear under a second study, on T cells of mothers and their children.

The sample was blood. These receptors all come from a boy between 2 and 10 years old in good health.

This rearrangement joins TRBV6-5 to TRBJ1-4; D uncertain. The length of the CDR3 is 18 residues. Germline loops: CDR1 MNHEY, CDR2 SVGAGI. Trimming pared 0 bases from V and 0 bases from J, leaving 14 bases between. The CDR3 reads CASSYSPSPTSTNEKLFF. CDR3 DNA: TGTGCCAGCAGTTACTCCCCTAGCCCGACTTCAACTAATGAAAAACTGTTTTTT.

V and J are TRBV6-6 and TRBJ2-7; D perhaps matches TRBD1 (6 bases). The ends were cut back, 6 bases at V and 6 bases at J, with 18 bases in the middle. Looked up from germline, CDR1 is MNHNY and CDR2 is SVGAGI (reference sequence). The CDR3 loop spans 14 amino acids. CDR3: CASSRDTILAEQYF. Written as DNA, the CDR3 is TGTGCCAGCAGCCGGGACACCATTCTCGCCGAGCAGTACTTC.

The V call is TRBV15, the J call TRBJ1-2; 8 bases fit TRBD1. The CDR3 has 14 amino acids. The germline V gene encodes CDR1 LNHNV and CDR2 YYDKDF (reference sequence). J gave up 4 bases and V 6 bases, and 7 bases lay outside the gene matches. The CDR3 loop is CATSSGGAIYGYTF. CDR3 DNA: TGTGCCACCAGTTCAGGGGGCGCGATCTATGGCTACACCTTC.

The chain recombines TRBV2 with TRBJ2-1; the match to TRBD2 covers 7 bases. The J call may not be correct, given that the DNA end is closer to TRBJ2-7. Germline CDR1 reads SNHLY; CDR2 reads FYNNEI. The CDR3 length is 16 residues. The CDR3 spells CASSEGVGGSSYEQYF. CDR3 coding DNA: TGTGCCAGCAGTGAGGGAGTAGGCGGGAGCTCCTACGAGCAGTACTTC.

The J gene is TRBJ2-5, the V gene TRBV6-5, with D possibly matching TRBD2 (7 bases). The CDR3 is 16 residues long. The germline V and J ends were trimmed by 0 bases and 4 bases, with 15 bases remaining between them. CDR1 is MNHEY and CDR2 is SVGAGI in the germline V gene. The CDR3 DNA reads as TGTGCCAGCAGTTACTCGAAGGCGGGGGCGGGAGAGACCCAGTACTTC. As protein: CASSYSKAGAGETQYF.

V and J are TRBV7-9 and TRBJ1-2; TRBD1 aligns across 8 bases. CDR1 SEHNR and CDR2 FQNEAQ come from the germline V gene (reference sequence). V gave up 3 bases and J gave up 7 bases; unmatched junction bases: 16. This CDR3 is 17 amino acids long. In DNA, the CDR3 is TGTGCCAGCAGCTTCGATACAGGGTGGCAGGGGGCTCTTGGCTACACCTTC. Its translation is CASSFDTGWQGALGYTF.

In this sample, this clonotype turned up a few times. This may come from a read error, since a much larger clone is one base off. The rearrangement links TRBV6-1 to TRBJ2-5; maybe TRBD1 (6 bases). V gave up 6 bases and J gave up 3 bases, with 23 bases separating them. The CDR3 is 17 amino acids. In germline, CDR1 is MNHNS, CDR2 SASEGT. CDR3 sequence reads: CASRPPSSRGSKETQYF. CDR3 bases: TGTGCCAGCAGGCCCCCCTCTAGCAGGGGTTCCAAAGAGACCCAGTACTTC.

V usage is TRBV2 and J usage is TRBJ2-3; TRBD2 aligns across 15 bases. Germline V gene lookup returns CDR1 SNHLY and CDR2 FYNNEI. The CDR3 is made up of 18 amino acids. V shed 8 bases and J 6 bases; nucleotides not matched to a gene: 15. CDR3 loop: CASAIRTSGRDSNDTQYF. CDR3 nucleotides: TGTGCCAGCGCTATCCGGACTAGCGGGAGGGACTCTAATGATACGCAGTATTTT.

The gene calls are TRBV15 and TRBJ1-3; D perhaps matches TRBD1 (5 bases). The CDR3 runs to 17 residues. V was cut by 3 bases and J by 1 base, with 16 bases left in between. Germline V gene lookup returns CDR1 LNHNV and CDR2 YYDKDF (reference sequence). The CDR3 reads CATSRDGTPGSGNTIYF. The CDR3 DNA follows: TGTGCCACCAGCAGGGACGGGACTCCCGGTTCTGGAAACACCATATATTTT.

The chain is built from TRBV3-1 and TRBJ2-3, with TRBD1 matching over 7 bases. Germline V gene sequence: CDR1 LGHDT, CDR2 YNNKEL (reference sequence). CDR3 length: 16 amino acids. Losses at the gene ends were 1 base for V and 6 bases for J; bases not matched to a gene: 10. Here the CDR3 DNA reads TGTGCCAGCAGCCAAGCAAAAACAGGGGCCCATGATACGCAGTATTTT. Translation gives CASSQAKTGAHDTQYF.

CDR3 sequence: CASSPGLAERYEQYF. In DNA form, the CDR3 reads TGTGCCAGCAGCCCTGGACTAGCGGAGCGCTACGAGCAGTACTTC. The gene calls are TRBV3-1 and TRBJ2-7; 10 bases line up with TRBD2. V was clipped by 4 bases and J by 3 bases; unmatched bases: 6. CDR1 LGHDT and CDR2 YNNKEL come from the germline V gene (reference sequence). The CDR3 is 15 residues long.

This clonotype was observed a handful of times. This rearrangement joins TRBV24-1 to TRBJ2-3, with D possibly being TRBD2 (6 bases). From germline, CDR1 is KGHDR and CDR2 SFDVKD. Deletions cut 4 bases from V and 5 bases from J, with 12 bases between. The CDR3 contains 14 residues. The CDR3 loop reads CATSDPVGGDTQYF. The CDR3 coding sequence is TGTGCCACCAGTGACCCGGTCGGGGGAGATACGCAGTATTTT.

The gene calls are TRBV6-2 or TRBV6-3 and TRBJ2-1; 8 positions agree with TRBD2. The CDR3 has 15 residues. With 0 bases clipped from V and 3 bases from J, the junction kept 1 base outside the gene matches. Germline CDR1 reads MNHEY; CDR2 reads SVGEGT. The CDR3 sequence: CASSYSLADYNEQFF. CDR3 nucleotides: TGTGCCAGCAGTTACTCACTAGCGGACTACAATGAGCAGTTCTTC.

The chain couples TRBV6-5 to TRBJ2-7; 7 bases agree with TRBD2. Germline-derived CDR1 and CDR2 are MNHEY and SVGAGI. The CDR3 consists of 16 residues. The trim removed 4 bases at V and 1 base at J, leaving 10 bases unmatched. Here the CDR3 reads CASSSIRDGGSYEQYF. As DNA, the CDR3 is TGTGCCAGCAGTTCTATCAGGGACGGGGGGTCCTACGAGCAGTACTTC.

This CDR3 reads CASSLVTGGKETQYF. In DNA form, the CDR3 reads TGTGCCAGCAGCTTGGTCACAGGGGGCAAGGAGACCCAGTACTTC. This chain joins TRBV5-4 and TRBJ2-5; 9 bases map to TRBD1. This CDR3 has 15 amino acids. Germline V gene data show CDR1 as SGHNT and CDR2 as YYREEE (reference sequence). The V and J ends lost 0 bases and 5 bases, in that order; junction bases with no gene match: 5.

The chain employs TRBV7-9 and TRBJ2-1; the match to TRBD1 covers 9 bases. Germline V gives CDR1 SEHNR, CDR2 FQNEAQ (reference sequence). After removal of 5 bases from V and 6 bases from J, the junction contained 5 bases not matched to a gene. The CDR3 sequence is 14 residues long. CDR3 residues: CASSTEDRGNEQFF. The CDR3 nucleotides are TGTGCCAGCAGCACGGAGGACAGGGGCAATGAGCAGTTCTTC. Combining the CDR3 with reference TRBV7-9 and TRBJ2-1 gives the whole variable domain DTGVSQNPRHKITKRGQNVTFRCDPISEHNRLYWYRQTLGQGPEFLTYFQNEAQLEKSRLLSDRFSAERPKGSFSTLEIQRTEQGDSAMYLCASSTEDRGNEQFFGPGTRLTVL.

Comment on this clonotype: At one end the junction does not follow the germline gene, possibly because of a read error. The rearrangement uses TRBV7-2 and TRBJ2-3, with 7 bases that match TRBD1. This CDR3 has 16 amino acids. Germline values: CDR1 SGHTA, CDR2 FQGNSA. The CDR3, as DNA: TGTGCCAGCAGTACAGGGGCTAGGGTTTCCACAGATATGCAGTATTTT. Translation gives CASSTGARVSTDMQYF.

This CDR3 is CAIRPTGAENTGELFF. In DNA form, the CDR3 reads TGTGCCATCAGGCCTACAGGGGCCGAGAACACCGGGGAGCTGTTTTTT. This sequence joins TRBV10-3 and TRBJ2-2; the match to TRBD1 covers 7 bases. Trimming removed 6 bases from V and 1 base from J; junction bases left unmatched: 8. Germline values: CDR1 ENHRY, CDR2 SYGVKD. CDR3 size: 16 residues.

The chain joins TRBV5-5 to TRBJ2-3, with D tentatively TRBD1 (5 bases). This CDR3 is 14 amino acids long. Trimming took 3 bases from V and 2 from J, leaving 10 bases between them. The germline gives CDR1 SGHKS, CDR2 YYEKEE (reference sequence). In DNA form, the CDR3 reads TGTGCCAGCAGCTCATTTGGACACACAGATACGCAGTATTTT. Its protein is CASSSFGHTDTQYF.

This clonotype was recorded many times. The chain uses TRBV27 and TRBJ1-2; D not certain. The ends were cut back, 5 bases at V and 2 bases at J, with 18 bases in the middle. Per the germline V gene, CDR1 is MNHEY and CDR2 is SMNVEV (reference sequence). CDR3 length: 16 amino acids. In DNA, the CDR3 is TGTGCCAGCAGTCCCAGCCTCGCTTCAACAAACTATGGCTACACCTTC. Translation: CASSPSLASTNYGYTF.

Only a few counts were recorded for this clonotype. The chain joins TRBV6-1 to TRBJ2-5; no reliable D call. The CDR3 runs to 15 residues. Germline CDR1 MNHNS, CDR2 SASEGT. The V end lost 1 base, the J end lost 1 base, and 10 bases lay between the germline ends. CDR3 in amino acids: CASSEGWLAQETQYF. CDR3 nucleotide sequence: TGTGCCAGCAGTGAAGGGTGGCTGGCCCAAGAGACCCAGTACTTC.

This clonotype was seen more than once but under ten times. The CDR3 protein is CASSKTNTGELFF. Written as DNA, the CDR3 is TGTGCCAGTAGTAAAACGAACACCGGGGAGCTGTTTTTT. The rearrangement joins TRBV19 to TRBJ2-2; D call uncertain. The germline V gene has CDR1 LNHDA and CDR2 SQIVND (reference sequence). The CDR3 extends over 13 amino acids. Trimming left V 4 bases short and J 0 bases short, with 3 bases between.

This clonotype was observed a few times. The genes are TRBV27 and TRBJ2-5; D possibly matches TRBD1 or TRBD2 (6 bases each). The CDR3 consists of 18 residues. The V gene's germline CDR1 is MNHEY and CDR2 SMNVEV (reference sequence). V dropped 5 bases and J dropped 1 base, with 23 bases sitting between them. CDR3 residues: CASSETGGASELQETQYF. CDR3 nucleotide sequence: TGTGCCAGCAGTGAGACAGGTGGGGCTAGCGAACTCCAAGAGACCCAGTACTTC.

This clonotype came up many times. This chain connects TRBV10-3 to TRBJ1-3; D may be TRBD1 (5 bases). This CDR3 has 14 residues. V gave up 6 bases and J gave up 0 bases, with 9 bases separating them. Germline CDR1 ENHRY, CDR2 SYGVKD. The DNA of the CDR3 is TGTGCCATCAGGGCAGGGAGCTCTGGAAACACCATATATTTT. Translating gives CAIRAGSSGNTIYF.

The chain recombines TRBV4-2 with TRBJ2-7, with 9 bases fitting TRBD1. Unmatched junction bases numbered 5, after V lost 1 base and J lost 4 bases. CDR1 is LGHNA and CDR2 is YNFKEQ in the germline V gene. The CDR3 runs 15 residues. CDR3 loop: CASSQVGGQGYEQYF. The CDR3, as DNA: TGTGCCAGCAGCCAAGTAGGCGGACAGGGGTACGAGCAGTACTTC.